This TCR beta chain was identified during a study of cytomegalovirus exposure and HLA in healthy donors. Points on this clone: Its antigen is as yet unknown.

PCR primers comprised 60 Vbeta and 13 Jbeta primers. Sequenced by immunoSEQ multiplex PCR; TCRdb stores in-frame clones only, minus some. This sample has 150,000 to 200,000 clones, with just over 75% found just once. Study outcomes and limitations: An assumption of roughly uniform sequencing depth across donors underlay the presence/absence analyses.

The sequence was collected from a man between 40 and 49 years old in good health and CMV-seronegative. Sequences were obtained from PBMCs.

Here the CDR3 DNA reads TGTGCCAGCAGCTCGGGACTAGCGGGTGGTGAGCAGTTCTTC. Amino acids: CASSSGLAGGEQFF. The chain combines TRBV13 with TRBJ2-1; 12 bases fit TRBD2. V lost 4 bases to trimming and J lost 9 bases; unmatched junction nucleotides: 4. The CDR3 loop spans 14 amino acids. Germline values: CDR1 PRHDT, CDR2 FYEKMQ (reference sequence).